This record covers a single T cell receptor beta chain. This specimen comes from a study of cytomegalovirus exposure and HLA in healthy donors. The V segment lost 4 bases and the J segment 2 bases; nucleotides outside the gene matches: 1. CDR1 and CDR2 (germline): ENHRY, SYGVKD. The CDR3 length is 14 residues. The repertoire was sequenced with immunoSEQ multiplex PCR; TCRdb's copy has only in-frame clones and lacks some. The repertoire holds some 76,000 clones, with roughly 95% as singletons. The receptor's source is a woman under 30 in good health and CMV-seropositive. Material: PBMCs. The V gene is TRBV10-3, the J gene TRBJ1-3; 8 nucleotides line up with TRBD1. CDR3 region: CAISADRAGNTIYF. CDR3 DNA sequence: TGTGCCATCAGTGCGGACAGGGCTGGAAACACCATATATTTT.